Below, one TCR beta chain is given with its context. This clone was counted between two and nine times. Its antigen has not been determined. Base quality data are lacking; no much larger clone is found one base away. The junction carries 19 bases between V and J, which are trimmed by 0 bases and 8 bases respectively. Spanning cysteine to phenylalanine, the CDR3 consists of 16 amino acids. The DNA shown is the 48-base CDR3, in frame from base 1. CDR1 and CDR2 are drawn from the germline V gene: MGHRA, YSYEKL. This sample was taken from a study of CD8+ T cells in alopecia areata listed by TCRdb under 2018. Broadly, across the study: Treated patients were enrolled in an open-label pilot trial of oral tofacitinib, 5 to 10 mg twice daily, for moderate-to-severe alopecia areata. The study used high-throughput TCRbeta sequencing to examine T cell clonal expansion in alopecia areata, in both the C3H/HeJ mouse model and human patients. Scalp clonality was compared across normal scalp (n=4), patchy alopecia areata scalp (n=8), and alopecia totalis/universalis scalp (n=8). TCRbeta CDR3 regions were amplified by immunoSEQ multiplex PCR with 35 Vbeta forward and 13 Jbeta reverse primers. Scalp tissue and sorted CD4+ and CD8+ peripheral blood T cells from patchy and totalis/universalis alopecia areata patients and from healthy controls were covered by human TCRbeta sequencing. Patients stayed on tofacitinib for 6 to 18 months and then had 6 months of follow-up off drug so that delayed response and recurrence could be assessed. In treated patients, disease severity was measured using the SALT score, which gives the percentage of scalp surface area affected. RNA was obtained with the PAXgene miRNA kit for fixed scalp, the miRNeasy kit for PBMCs, and the RNeasy kit for mouse skin. Patients on tofacitinib were biopsied at baseline and after 4 and 24 weeks of treatment, and several of the patients also had a later scalp biopsy.

Receptors were amplified or captured by the immunoSEQ multiplex PCR assay. RNA was extracted from all samples and reverse transcribed into cDNA as template for TCR sequencing. First-strand cDNA was synthesized with SuperScript III using a 2:1 mix of oligo-dT and random hexamers. A synthetic immune receptor repertoire was used to gauge amplification bias, and whatever bias remained was removed computationally. As for the original processing: Raw reads were preprocessed to remove errors, and CDR3 was defined by IMGT conventions from the conserved cysteine to phenylalanine. Clonality was computed by normalizing Shannon entropy by log2 of the number of productive unique TCRs and subtracting the result from 1. Whether each scalp clone was CD4 or CD8 was inferred by checking scalp TCRbeta sequences against the CD4 and CD8 repertoires from sorted blood. This immuneACCESS table, as held by TCRdb, lists in-frame sequences with V and J called but not all clones. Of the missing ones, under half trace to an unresolved V gene in checked studies; the others have no known cause. That table is the source of V, J and clone size, and D and trimming were worked out from the DNA. The sample profile shows 200,000 or so clones; 58% of them were found once. The ten largest clonotypes hold roughly 5% of the sample.

Overall study outcomes, separate from this receptor: Compared with normal scalp, lesional scalp, particularly in alopecia totalis/universalis, had higher clonality and more expanded CD8+ clones, which suggests antigenic drive. Scalp clonality and the number of expanded CD8+ clones among the top 100 scalp clones were significantly decreased by tofacitinib. During tofacitinib treatment, many expanded lesional clones remained in scalp and blood, and this persistence may partly explain relapse after treatment is stopped. Resident alphabeta T cells in normal human skin are also sequenced, complicating scalp TCR repertoire analysis, unlike mouse skin dominated by gammadelta T cells. Because the treated cohort was small and had just a single nonresponder, larger studies are needed to establish links between baseline CD8+ expansion and response. Shared TCR sequences between patients were less evident than in mice, which may be partly attributable to HLA diversity in the patient population.

The time point label on this specimen signifies: about 25 weeks on oral tofacitinib. The treatment or condition label here, explained by the study, means: oral pan-JAK inhibitor, 5-10 mg twice daily. Lesional scalp punch biopsies and peripheral blood were obtained from alopecia areata patients. PBMCs were isolated by density centrifugation and stained for CD3, CD4 and CD8, after which CD4+ and CD8+ T cells were sorted on a FACSAria. This receptor chain uses TRBV4-1 and TRBJ1-1, with the D gene call left open. The source of this sequence is a human donor with alopecia areata. The material sequenced was CD4+ T cells sorted from blood, taken at week 24, from a patient treated with tofacitinib. The CDR3 region has the sequence CASSQESQARFEEAFF. The base sequence is TGCGCCAGCAGCCAAGAGAGTCAGGCCCGTTTTGAGGAAGCTTTCTTT.